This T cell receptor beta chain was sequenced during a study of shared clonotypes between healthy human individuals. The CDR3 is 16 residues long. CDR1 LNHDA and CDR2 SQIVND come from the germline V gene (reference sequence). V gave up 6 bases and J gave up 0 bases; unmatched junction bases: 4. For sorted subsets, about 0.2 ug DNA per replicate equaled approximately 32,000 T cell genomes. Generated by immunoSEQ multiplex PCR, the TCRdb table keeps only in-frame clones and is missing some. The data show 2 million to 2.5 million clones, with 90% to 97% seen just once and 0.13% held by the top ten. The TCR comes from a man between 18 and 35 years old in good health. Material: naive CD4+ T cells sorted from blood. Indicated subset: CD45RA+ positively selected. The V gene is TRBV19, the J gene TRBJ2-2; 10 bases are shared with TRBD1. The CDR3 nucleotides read TGTGCCAGTAGACGACAGGGGGCCACGAACACCGGGGAGCTGTTTTTT. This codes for CASRRQGATNTGELFF.